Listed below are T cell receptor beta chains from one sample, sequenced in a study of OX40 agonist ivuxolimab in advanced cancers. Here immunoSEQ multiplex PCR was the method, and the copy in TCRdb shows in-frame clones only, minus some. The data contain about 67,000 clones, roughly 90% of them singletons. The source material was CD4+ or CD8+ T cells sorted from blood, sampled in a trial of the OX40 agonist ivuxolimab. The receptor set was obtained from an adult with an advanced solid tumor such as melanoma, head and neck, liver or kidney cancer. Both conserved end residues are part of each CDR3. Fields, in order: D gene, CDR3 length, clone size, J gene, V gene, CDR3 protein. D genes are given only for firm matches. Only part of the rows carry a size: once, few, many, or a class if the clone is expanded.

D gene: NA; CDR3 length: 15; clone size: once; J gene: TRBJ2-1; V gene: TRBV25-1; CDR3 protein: CASRGLGKSYNEQFF
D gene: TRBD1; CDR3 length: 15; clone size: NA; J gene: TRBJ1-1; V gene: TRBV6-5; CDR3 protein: CASSYGGTGGTEAFF
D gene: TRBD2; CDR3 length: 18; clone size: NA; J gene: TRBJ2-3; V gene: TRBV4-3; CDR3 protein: CASSQDTSGGALADTQYF
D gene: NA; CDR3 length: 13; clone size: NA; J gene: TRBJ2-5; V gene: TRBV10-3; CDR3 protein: CAISEGDQETQYF
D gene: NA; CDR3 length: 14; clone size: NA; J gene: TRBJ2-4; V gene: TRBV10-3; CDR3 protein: CAIRPEGAKNIQYF
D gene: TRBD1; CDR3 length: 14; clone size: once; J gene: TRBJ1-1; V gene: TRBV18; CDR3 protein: CASSSITGDTEAFF
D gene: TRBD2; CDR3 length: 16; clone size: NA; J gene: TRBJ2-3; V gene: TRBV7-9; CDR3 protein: CAPTGTSGSRELRQYF
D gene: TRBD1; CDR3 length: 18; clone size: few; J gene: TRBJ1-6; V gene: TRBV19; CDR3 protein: CASSIGPVRDRGNSPLHF
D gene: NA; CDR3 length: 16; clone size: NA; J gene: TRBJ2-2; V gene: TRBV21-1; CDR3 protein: CASSKTCALDTGELFF
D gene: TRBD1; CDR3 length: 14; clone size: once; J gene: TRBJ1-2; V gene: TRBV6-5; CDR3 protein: CASSYSKGGHGYTF
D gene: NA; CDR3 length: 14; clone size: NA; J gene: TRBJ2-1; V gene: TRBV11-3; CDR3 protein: CASSFQGTYNEQFF
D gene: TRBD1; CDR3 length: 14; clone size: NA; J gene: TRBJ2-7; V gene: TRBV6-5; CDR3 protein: CASGRQGTSYEQYF
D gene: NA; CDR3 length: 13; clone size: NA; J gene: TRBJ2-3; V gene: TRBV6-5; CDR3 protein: CASVRVGTDTQYF
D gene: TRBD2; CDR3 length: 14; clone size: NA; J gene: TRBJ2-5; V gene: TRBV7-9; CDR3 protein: CASSFWEGQETQYF
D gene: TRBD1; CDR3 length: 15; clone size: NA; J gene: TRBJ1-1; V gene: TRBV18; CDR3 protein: CASSPGDRVYTEAFF
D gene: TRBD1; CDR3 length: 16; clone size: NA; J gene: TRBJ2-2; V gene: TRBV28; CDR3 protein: CASSRPRTGGTGELFF
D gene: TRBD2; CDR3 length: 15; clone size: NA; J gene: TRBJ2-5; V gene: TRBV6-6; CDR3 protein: CASSYSPAGQETQYF
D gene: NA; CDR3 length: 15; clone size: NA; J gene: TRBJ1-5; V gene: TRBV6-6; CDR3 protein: CASSLRGRDNQPQHF
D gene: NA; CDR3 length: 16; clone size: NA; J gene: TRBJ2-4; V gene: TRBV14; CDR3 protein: CASSQDLKYLPNIQYF
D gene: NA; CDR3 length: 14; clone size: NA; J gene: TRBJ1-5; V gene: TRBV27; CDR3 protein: CASSLGQGYQPQHF
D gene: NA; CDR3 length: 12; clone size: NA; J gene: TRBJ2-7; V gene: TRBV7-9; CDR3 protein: CASSSPRGEQYF
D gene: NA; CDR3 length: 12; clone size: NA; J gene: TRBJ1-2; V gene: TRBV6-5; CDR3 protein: CASSYFGGGYTF
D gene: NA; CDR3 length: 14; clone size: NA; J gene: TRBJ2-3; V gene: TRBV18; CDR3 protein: CASSPGRRTDTQYF
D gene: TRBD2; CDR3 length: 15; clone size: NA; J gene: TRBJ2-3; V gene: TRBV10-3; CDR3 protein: CAIRGTSESTDTQYF
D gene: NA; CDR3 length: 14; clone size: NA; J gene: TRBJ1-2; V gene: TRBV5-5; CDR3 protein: CASSLRQGMDGYTF
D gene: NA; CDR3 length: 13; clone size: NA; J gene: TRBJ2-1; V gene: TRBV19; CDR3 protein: CASSIDHLMGQFF
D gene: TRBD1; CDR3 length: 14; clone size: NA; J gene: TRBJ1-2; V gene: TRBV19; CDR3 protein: CASSRTGTGGGYTF
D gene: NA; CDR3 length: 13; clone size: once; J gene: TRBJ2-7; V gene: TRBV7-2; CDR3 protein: CASSYQGLNEQYF
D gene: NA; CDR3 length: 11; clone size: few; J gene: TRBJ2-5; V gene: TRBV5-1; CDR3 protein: CASSLEETQYF
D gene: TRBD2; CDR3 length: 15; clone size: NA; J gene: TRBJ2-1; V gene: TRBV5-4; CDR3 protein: CASSPGLAGGYEQFF
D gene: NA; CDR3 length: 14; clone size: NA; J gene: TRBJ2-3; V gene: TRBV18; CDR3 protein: CASSPRDPPDTQYF
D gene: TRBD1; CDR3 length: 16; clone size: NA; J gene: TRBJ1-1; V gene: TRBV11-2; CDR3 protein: CASSLPTGQGNTEAFF
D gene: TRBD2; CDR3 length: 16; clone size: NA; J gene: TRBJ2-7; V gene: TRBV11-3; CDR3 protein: CASSLGLAGRHREQYF
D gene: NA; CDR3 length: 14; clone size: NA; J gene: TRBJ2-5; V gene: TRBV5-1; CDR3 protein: CASSRLTRGETQYF
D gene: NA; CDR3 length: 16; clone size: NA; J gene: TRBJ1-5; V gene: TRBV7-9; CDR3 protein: CASSLVGGLGNQPQHF
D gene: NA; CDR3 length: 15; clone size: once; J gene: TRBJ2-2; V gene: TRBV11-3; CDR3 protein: CASSPSGLGTGELFF
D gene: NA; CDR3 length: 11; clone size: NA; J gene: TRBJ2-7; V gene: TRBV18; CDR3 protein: CASSPENEQYF
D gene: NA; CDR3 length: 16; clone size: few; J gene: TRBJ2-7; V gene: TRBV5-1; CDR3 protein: CASSLGGGLSSYEQYF
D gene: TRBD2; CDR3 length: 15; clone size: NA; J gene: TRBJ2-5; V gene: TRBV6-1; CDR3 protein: CASSEGSSGGETQYF
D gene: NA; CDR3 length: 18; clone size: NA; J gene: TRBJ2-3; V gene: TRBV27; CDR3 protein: CASRPRRPGPWGTDTQYF
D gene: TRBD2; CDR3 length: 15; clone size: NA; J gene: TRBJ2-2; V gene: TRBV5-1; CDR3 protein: CASSRLAANTGELFF
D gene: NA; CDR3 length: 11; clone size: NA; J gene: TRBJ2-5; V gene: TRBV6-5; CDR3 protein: CAATYQETQYF
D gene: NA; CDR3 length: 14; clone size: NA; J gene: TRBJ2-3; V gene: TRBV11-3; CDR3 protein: CASSLYASTDTQYF
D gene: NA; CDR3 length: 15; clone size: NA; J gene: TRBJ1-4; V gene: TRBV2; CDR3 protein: CASNPQGPTNEKLFF
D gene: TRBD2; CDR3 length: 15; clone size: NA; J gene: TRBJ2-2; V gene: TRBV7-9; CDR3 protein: CASSSLSTSAGELFF
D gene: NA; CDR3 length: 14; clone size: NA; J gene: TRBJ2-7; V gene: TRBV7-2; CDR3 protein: CASSFLAYSYEQYF
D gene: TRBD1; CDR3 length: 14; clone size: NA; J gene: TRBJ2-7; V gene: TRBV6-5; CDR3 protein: CASTPTGSRYEQYF
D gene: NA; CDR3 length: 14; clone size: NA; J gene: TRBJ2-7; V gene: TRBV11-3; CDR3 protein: CASSLDLGPGEQYF
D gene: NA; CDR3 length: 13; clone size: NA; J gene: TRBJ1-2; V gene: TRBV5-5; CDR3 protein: CASSGVGGPGYTF
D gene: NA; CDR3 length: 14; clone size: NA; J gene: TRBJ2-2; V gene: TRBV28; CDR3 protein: CASSRRVNTGELFF
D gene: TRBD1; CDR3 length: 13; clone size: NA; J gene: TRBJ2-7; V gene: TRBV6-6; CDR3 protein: CASSYDRERRQYF
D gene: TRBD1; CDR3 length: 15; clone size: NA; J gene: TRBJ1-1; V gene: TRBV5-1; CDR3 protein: CASSLSMDRATEAFF
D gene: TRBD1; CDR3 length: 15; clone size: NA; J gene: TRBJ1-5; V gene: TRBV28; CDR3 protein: CASSRGTGAPQPQHF
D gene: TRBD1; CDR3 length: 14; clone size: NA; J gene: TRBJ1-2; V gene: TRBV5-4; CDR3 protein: CASSFQGALGGYTF